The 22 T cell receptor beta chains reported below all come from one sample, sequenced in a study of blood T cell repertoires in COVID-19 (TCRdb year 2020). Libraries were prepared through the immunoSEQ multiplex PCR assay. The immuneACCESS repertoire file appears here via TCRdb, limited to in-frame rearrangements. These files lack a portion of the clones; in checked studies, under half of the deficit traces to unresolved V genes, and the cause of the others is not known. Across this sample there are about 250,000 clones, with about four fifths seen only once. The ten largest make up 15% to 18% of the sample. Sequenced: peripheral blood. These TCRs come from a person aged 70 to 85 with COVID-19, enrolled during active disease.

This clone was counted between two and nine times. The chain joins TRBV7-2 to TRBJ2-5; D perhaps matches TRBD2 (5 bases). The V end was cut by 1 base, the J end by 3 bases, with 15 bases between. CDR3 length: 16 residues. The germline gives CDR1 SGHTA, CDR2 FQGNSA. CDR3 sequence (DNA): TGTGCCAGCAGCTTAGGAGGGTTTCTGAAGGAAGAGACCCAGTACTTC. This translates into CASSLGGFLKEETQYF.

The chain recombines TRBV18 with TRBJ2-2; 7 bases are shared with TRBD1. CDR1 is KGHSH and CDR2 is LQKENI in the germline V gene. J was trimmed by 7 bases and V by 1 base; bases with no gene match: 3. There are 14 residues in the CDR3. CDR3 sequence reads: CASSPRQGDGELFF. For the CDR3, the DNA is TGTGCCAGCTCACCACGACAGGGTGACGGGGAGCTGTTTTTT.

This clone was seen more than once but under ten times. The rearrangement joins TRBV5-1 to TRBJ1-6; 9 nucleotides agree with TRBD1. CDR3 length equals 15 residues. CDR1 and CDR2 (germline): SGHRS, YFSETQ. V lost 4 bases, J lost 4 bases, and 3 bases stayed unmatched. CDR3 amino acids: CASSLQGAYNSPLHF. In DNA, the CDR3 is TGCGCCAGCAGCCTACAGGGGGCTTATAATTCACCCCTCCACTTT. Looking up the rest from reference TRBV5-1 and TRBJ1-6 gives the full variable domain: KAGVTQTPRYLIKTRGQQVTLSCSPISGHRSVSWYQQTPGQGLQFLFEYFSETQRNKGNFPGRFSGRQFSNSRSEMNVSTLELGDSALYLCASSLQGAYNSPLHFGNGTRLTVT.

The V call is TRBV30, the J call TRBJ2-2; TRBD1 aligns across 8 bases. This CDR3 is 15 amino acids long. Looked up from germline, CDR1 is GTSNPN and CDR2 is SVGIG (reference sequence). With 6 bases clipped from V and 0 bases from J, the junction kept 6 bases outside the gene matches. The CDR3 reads CACTGGPSNTGELFF. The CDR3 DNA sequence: TGTGCCTGTACAGGGGGTCCTTCGAACACCGGGGAGCTGTTTTTT.

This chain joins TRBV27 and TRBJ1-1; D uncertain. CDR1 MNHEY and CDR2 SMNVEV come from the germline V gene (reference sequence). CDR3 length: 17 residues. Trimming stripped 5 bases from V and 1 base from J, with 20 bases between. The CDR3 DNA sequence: TGTGCCAGCAGTCTTAGGTGGGAGGGTCGTAGGAACACTGAAGCTTTCTTT. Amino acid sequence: CASSLRWEGRRNTEAFF.

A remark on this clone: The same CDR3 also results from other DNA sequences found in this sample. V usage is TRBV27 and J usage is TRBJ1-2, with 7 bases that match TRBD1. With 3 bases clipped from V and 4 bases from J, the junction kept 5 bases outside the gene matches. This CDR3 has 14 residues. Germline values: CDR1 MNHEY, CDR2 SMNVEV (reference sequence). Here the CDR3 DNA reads TGTGCCAGCAGTTTTAGGACAGGTGCCTATGGCTACACCTTC. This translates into CASSFRTGAYGYTF.

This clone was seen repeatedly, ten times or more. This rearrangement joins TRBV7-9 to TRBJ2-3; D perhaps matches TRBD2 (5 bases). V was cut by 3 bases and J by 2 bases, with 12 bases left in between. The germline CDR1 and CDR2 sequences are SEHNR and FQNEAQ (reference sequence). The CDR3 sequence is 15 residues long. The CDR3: CASSFEEDPTDTQYF. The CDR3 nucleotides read TGTGCCAGCAGCTTCGAGGAGGACCCCACAGATACGCAGTATTTT. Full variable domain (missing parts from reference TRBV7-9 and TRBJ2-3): DTGVSQNPRHKITKRGQNVTFRCDPISEHNRLYWYRQTLGQGPEFLTYFQNEAQLEKSRLLSDRFSAERPKGSFSTLEIQRTEQGDSAMYLCASSFEEDPTDTQYFGPGTRLTVL.

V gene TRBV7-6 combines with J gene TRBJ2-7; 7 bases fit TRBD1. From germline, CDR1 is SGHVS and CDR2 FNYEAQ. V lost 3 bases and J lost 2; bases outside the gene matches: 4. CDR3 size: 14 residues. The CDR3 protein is CASSFRDSAYEQYF. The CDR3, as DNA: TGTGCCAGCAGCTTCCGGGACAGCGCCTACGAGCAGTACTTC.

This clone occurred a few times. The CDR3 here is CASSFSSYEQYF. The CDR3 coding sequence is TGTGCCAGCAGCTTTAGCTCCTACGAGCAGTACTTC. The J gene is TRBJ2-7, the V gene TRBV5-6; no firm D call. Trimming pared 2 bases from V and 0 bases from J, leaving 3 bases between. CDR1 is SGHDT, CDR2 YYEEEE, per germline. The CDR3 has 12 amino acids.

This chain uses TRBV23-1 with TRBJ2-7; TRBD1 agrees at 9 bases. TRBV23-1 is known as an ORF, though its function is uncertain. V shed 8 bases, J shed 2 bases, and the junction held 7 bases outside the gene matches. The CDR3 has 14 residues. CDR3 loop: CASDPGQGTYEQYF. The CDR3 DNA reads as TGCGCCAGCGACCCGGGACAGGGAACCTACGAGCAGTACTTC.

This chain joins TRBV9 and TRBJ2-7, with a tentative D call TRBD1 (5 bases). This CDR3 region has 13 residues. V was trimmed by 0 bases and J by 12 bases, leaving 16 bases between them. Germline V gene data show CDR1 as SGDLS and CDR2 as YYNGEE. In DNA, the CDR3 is TGTGCCAGCAGCGTAGAGCTGGGGCTTGCCCCGTACTTC. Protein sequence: CASSVELGLAPYF.

CDR3 in amino acids: CASSRRTGTYGYTF. CDR3 bases: TGTGCCAGCAGCCGCAGGACAGGGACCTATGGCTACACCTTC. The rearrangement uses TRBV5-4 and TRBJ1-2; 8 positions agree with TRBD1. The germline CDR1 and CDR2 sequences are SGHNT and YYREEE (reference sequence). The CDR3 consists of 14 residues. With 4 bases clipped from V and 4 bases from J, the junction kept 6 bases outside the gene matches.

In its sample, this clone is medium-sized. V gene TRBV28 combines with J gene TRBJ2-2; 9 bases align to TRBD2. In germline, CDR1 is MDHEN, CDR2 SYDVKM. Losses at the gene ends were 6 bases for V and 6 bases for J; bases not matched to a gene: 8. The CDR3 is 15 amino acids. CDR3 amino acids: CASSPQRGAAGELFF. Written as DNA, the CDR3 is TGTGCCAGCAGCCCGCAGCGGGGGGCGGCCGGGGAGCTGTTTTTT. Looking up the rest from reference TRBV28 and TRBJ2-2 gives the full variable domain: DVKVTQSSRYLVKRTGEKVFLECVQDMDHENMFWYRQDPGLGLRLIYFSYDVKMKEKGDIPEGYSVSREKKERFSLILESASTNQTSMYLCASSPQRGAAGELFFGEGSRLTVL.

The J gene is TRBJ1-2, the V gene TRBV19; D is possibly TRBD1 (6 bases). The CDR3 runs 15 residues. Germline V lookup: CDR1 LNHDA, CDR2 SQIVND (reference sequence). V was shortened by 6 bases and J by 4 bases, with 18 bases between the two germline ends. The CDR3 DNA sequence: TGTGCCAGTAGCCCACAACAGGGCATAGGCTATGGCTACACCTTC. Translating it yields CASSPQQGIGYGYTF.

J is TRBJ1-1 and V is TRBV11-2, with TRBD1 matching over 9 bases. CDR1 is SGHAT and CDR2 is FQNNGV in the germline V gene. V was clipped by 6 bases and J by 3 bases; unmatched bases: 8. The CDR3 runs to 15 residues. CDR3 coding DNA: TGTGCCAGCAGTCCCCGACAGGGGGGTTACACTGAAGCTTTCTTT. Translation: CASSPRQGGYTEAFF.

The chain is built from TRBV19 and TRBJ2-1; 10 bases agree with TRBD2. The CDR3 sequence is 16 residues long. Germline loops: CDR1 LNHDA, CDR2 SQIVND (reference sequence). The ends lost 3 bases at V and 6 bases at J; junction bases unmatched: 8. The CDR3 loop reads CASSMLRTSGRNEQFF. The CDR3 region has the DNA TGTGCCAGTAGTATGTTGCGGACTAGCGGACGCAATGAGCAGTTCTTC.

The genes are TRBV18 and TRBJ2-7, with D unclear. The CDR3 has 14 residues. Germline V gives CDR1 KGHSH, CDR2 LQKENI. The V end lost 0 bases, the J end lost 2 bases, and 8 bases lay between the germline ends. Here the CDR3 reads CASSPPERTYEQYF. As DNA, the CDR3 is TGTGCCAGCTCACCACCCGAGCGTACCTACGAGCAGTACTTC.

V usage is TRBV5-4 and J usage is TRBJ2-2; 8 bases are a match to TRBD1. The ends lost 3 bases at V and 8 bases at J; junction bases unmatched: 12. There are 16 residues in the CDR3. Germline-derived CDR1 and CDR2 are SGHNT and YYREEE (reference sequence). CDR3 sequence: CASSYYGQGGLGELFF. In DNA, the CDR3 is TGTGCCAGCAGCTATTACGGACAGGGCGGTTTAGGGGAGCTGTTTTTT.

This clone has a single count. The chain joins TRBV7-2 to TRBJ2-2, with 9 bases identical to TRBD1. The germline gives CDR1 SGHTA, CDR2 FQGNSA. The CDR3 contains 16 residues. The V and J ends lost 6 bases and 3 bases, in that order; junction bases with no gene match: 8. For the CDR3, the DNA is TGTGCCAGCAGACCACGGGACAGGGAATACACCGGGGAGCTGTTTTTT. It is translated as CASRPRDREYTGELFF.

Here the CDR3 reads CASSQSGTEKETQYF. CDR3 coding DNA: TGCGCCAGCAGCCAATCCGGGACAGAAAAAGAGACCCAGTACTTC. The chain links TRBV4-1 to TRBJ2-5; TRBD1 aligns across 7 bases. The CDR3 length is 15 residues. V dropped 2 bases and J dropped 3; count of bases not matched to a gene: 6. The germline V gene encodes CDR1 MGHRA and CDR2 YSYEKL.

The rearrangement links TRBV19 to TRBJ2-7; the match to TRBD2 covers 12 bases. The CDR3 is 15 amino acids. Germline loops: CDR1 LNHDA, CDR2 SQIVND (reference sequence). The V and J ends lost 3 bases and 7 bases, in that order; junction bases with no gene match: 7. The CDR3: CASSILAGGPGEQYF. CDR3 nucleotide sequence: TGTGCCAGTAGTATTCTAGCGGGAGGGCCGGGTGAGCAGTACTTC.

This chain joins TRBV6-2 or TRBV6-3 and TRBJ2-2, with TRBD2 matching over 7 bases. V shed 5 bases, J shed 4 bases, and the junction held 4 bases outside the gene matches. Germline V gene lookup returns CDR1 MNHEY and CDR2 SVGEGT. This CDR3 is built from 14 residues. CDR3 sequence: CASSITGGTGELFF. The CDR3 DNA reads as TGTGCCAGCAGTATTACGGGGGGCACCGGGGAGCTGTTTTTT.